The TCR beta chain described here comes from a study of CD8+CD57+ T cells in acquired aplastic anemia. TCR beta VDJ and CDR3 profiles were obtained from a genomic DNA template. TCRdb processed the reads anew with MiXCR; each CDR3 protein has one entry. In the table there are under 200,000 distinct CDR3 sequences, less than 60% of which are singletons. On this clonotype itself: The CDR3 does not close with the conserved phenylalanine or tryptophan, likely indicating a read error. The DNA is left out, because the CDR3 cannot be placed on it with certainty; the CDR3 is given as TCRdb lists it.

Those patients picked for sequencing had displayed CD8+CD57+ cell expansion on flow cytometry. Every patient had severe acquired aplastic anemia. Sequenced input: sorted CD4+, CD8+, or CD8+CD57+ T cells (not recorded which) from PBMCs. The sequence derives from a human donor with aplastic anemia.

CDR3 sequence reads: CASSLTLQ. V gene TRBV7-8 combines with J gene TRBJ2-7. The CDR3 is made up of 8 amino acids, end residues included. Germline CDR1 reads SGHVS; CDR2 reads FQNEAQ.